The 23 T cell receptor beta chains below were found in one sample sequenced in a study of blood T cells in healthy people across ages. The second PCR ran about 6 to 11 cycles with a sample-barcoded 5' primer and J-beta primers. TCRdb redid the calling of the 5' RACE reads with MiXCR, one entry per CDR3 protein. In the table there are around 780,000 distinct CDR3 sequences, more than 50% of which are singletons. Sequencing was done on a sample of blood. The source is a man between 40 and 49 years old in good health.

This clonotype has only one observation. This chain connects TRBV12-3 or TRBV12-4 to TRBJ1-1; possibly TRBD1 for D (5 bases). V lost 5 bases and J 11 bases, leaving 15 bases between the germline ends. The CDR3 sequence is 12 residues long. The CDR3 DNA reads as TGTGCCAGCAGTGAGGTGGGGGGGGACGCTTTCTTT. It encodes CASSEVGGDAFF.

V gene TRBV20-1 combines with J gene TRBJ2-4; possible D gene TRBD2, 5 bases. The better agreement between TRBJ2-7 and the DNA end casts doubt on the J call. Germline assignment: CDR1 DFQATT and CDR2 SNEGSKA (reference sequence). The CDR3 totals 14 residues. In DNA, the CDR3 is TGCAGTGCTACCGGGATTCTGTATACCTACGAGCAGTACTTC. Translating gives CSATGILYTYEQYF.

The chain uses TRBV29-1 and TRBJ2-5; weak D call: TRBD2 (6 bases). The J call may be mistaken, given a closer DNA end match to TRBJ2-7. The CDR3 runs to 13 residues. The germline V gene has CDR1 SQVTM and CDR2 ANQGSEA. The CDR3 nucleotides are TGCAGCGTTGGGGCGGGACCCTTCTACGAGCAGTACTTC. Translating gives CSVGAGPFYEQYF.

This chain joins TRBV7-2 and TRBJ2-4; tentatively, D is TRBD1 or TRBD2 (7 bases each). The tail of the sequence fits TRBJ2-7 better, so the J call may be wrong. Germline values: CDR1 SGHTA, CDR2 FQGNSA. There are 15 residues in the CDR3. The CDR3 protein is CASSLSATGRGEQYF. Written as DNA, the CDR3 is TGTGCCAGCAGCTTATCAGCGACAGGGAGGGGCGAGCAGTACTTC.

V is TRBV7-9 and J is TRBJ2-1, with 8 bases identical to TRBD2. The DNA end is more similar to TRBJ2-7, so the J call may be wrong. CDR1 SEHNR and CDR2 FQNEAQ come from the germline V gene (reference sequence). The CDR3 loop spans 16 amino acids. The CDR3 is CASSSRTSSLSNEQYF. CDR3 DNA: TGTGCCAGCAGCTCTAGGACTAGCTCCCTCAGCAATGAGCAGTACTTC.

This clonotype has only a few counts. The chain links TRBV29-1 to TRBJ1-2; D ambiguous. Germline CDR1 and CDR2: SQVTM and ANQGSEA. This CDR3 spans 11 amino acids. V lost 5 bases and J 6 bases, leaving 10 bases between the germline ends. Written as DNA, the CDR3 is TGCAGCGTTATAAACGGCGATGGCTACACCTTC. Its protein product is CSVINGDGYTF.

This chain uses TRBV5-1 with TRBJ1-4, with unresolved D. This CDR3 region has 16 residues. The V end was cut by 1 base, the J end by 4 bases, with 14 bases between. Germline V gene lookup returns CDR1 SGHRS and CDR2 YFSETQ. DNA of the CDR3: TGCGCCAGCAGCTTGTTCCTATCGGCAGATAATGAAAAACTGTTTTTT. It specifies CASSLFLSADNEKLFF.

V gene TRBV2 combines with J gene TRBJ2-5; maybe TRBD1 (6 bases). The V end was cut by 5 bases, the J end by 5 bases, with 21 bases between. The length of the CDR3 is 16 residues. Germline CDR1 reads SNHLY; CDR2 reads FYNNEI. This CDR3 is CASSTDYRDNRETQYF. The CDR3 DNA follows: TGTGCCAGCAGTACCGATTACCGGGACAATCGGGAGACCCAGTACTTC.

The gene calls are TRBV10-3 and TRBJ2-3; 16 nucleotides agree with TRBD2. Germline CDR1 is ENHRY and CDR2 is SYGVKD. V was pared by 3 bases and J by 5 bases, with 11 bases of the junction left unmatched. The CDR3 covers 19 residues. The CDR3, as DNA: TGTGCCATCAGTGACACCACCGGGACTAGCGGGAGGGCCGTAGATACGCAGTATTTT. This gives the protein CAISDTTGTSGRAVDTQYF.

The chain recombines TRBV2 with TRBJ2-1; 7 positions agree with TRBD2. Germline lookup yields CDR1 SNHLY and CDR2 FYNNEI. The ends lost 0 bases at V and 6 bases at J; junction bases unmatched: 5. This CDR3 contains 15 residues. CDR3 in DNA: TGTGCCAGCAGTGAAGCAAGCGGGGCATTCAATGAGCAGTTCTTC. Its protein product is CASSEASGAFNEQFF. The complete variable domain, with remaining parts taken from reference TRBV2 and TRBJ2-1, reads EPEVTQTPSHQVTQMGQEVILRCVPISNHLYFYWYRQILGQKVEFLVSFYNNEISEKSEIFDDQFSVERPDGSNFTLKIRSTKLEDSAMYFCASSEASGAFNEQFFGPGTRLTVL.

This chain uses TRBV12-3 or TRBV12-4 with TRBJ1-2, with 8 bases lining up with TRBD1. The CDR3 extends over 14 amino acids. V trimming: 6 bases; J trimming: 2 bases; junction bases outside the gene matches: 5. CDR3 protein: CASRNRGGNYGYTF. The CDR3 nucleotides are TGTGCCAGCAGAAACAGGGGGGGAAACTATGGCTACACCTTC.

This rearrangement joins TRBV5-1 to TRBJ1-1; 8 nucleotides agree with TRBD1. Trimming at V came to 5 bases and at J to 3 bases, leaving 12 bases not matched to a gene. CDR1 is SGHRS and CDR2 is YFSETQ in the germline V gene. The CDR3 length is 16 residues. The CDR3 spells CASRFTRGQDHTEAFF. As DNA, the CDR3 is TGCGCCAGCAGATTCACCCGGGGACAGGACCACACTGAAGCTTTCTTT. Looking up the rest from reference TRBV5-1 and TRBJ1-1 gives the full variable domain: KAGVTQTPRYLIKTRGQQVTLSCSPISGHRSVSWYQQTPGQGLQFLFEYFSETQRNKGNFPGRFSGRQFSNSRSEMNVSTLELGDSALYLCASRFTRGQDHTEAFFGQGTRLTVV.

J is TRBJ2-1 and V is TRBV5-1; no definite D call. Trimming left V 0 bases short and J 10 bases short, with 11 bases between. In germline, CDR1 is SGHRS, CDR2 YFSETQ. CDR3 size: 13 residues. CDR3 DNA: TGCGCCAGCAGCTTGGATATGGATAAGGAGCAGTTCTTC. This encodes CASSLDMDKEQFF.

The rearrangement joins TRBV3-1 to TRBJ1-1, with D unclear. Germline V lookup: CDR1 LGHDT, CDR2 YNNKEL (reference sequence). The CDR3 totals 14 residues. Trimming left V 3 bases short and J 1 base short, with 9 bases between. CDR3 region: CASSQRETNTEAFF. The CDR3, as DNA: TGTGCCAGCAGCCAGAGGGAGACGAACACTGAAGCTTTCTTT. The full variable domain, rest sourced from reference TRBV3-1 and TRBJ1-1, is DTAVSQTPKYLVTQMGNDKSIKCEQNLGHDTMYWYKQDSKKFLKIMFSYNNKELIINETVPNRFSPKSPDKAHLNLHINSLELGDSAVYFCASSQRETNTEAFFGQGTRLTVV.

This clonotype has a single count. The CDR3 sequence is CASSLRTNEKLFF. The CDR3 DNA reads TGTGCCAGCAGCCTTCGAACTAATGAAAAACTGTTTTTT. The chain carries TRBV27 and TRBJ1-4, with no clear D. Germline-derived CDR1 and CDR2 are MNHEY and SMNVEV (reference sequence). Trimming removed 6 bases from V and 1 base from J, with 6 bases in between. This CDR3 has 13 residues.

DNA for the CDR3: TGCAGCGTTGATGACAGCTCCTACGAGCAGTACTTC. It translates to CSVDDSSYEQYF. The rearrangement uses TRBV29-1 and TRBJ2-7, with TRBD1 as a possible D gene (5 bases). The germline V and J ends were trimmed by 3 bases and 0 bases, with 6 bases remaining between them. The germline CDR1 and CDR2 sequences are SQVTM and ANQGSEA. CDR3 length: 12 amino acids.

This sequence joins TRBV6-2 or TRBV6-3 and TRBJ2-1; perhaps TRBD1 as D (5 bases). The CDR3 consists of 15 residues. V was shortened by 6 bases and J by 3 bases, with 15 bases between the two germline ends. The germline V gene has CDR1 MNHEY and CDR2 SVGEGT. The CDR3 spells CASSSNLQGYNEQFF. The CDR3 DNA is TGTGCCAGCAGCTCTAATCTGCAGGGCTACAATGAGCAGTTCTTC.

This chain joins TRBV4-3 and TRBJ2-4, with D perhaps TRBD1 (7 bases). The closer fit of TRBJ2-7 to the DNA end suggests the J call may be wrong. The V gene's germline CDR1 is LGHNA and CDR2 YSLEER. The CDR3 length is 16 residues. In DNA form, the CDR3 reads TGCGCCAGCAGCCAGGCCCTGCGACAGGGAGGTGACGAGCAGTACTTC. This sequence encodes CASSQALRQGGDEQYF.

The chain recombines TRBV3-1 with TRBJ2-5; 9 nucleotides align to TRBD2. The J call could be wrong; TRBJ2-7 is a better fit for the DNA end. The CDR3 has 17 residues. Germline V gene lookup returns CDR1 LGHDT and CDR2 YNNKEL (reference sequence). The CDR3 DNA reads TGTGCCAGCAGCCCCGGGACTAGCCACGGGGGGGCCTACGAGCAGTACTTC. Its translation: CASSPGTSHGGAYEQYF.

This chain joins TRBV4-3 and TRBJ2-3, with no clear D. The ends were cut back, 0 bases at V and 10 bases at J, with 14 bases in the middle. The CDR3 extends over 14 amino acids. Per germline, CDR1 LGHNA and CDR2 YSLEER. Here the CDR3 reads CASSQDYADAAQYF. For the CDR3, the DNA is TGCGCCAGCAGCCAAGATTATGCTGATGCTGCGCAGTATTTT.

V usage is TRBV18 and J usage is TRBJ2-7; 7 bases are a match to TRBD2. After removal of 2 bases from V and 6 bases from J, the junction contained 4 bases not matched to a gene. The CDR3 totals 13 residues. The germline V gene encodes CDR1 KGHSH and CDR2 LQKENI. In DNA form, the CDR3 reads TGTGCCAGCTCACCAGTCGGGGAGGGCGAGCAGTACTTC. Translated: CASSPVGEGEQYF.

The CDR3 region is CAVQTSGDYEQYF. Written as DNA, the CDR3 is TGTGCCGTACAGACTAGCGGGGACTACGAGCAGTACTTC. The chain carries TRBV10-3 and TRBJ2-7; 11 bases line up with TRBD2. V gave up 11 bases and J gave up 3 bases; unmatched junction bases: 6. CDR3 length: 13 residues. Germline values: CDR1 ENHRY, CDR2 SYGVKD.

The V call is TRBV5-1, the J call TRBJ2-1; 7 bases fit TRBD2. The V gene's germline CDR1 is SGHRS and CDR2 YFSETQ. V shed 0 bases and J 8 bases; nucleotides not matched to a gene: 14. The CDR3 has 17 amino acids. The CDR3: CASSLVSLEGGLDEQFF. For the CDR3, the DNA is TGCGCCAGCAGCTTGGTTAGTCTAGAGGGAGGGCTGGATGAGCAGTTCTTC.